This TCR beta chain was sequenced for a study of ipilimumab plus nivolumab after autologous stem cell transplantation. Ipilimumab, 1 mg/kg, started 14 to 28 days after autologous transplant. The assay was immunoSEQ multiplex PCR, and TCRdb's table has in-frame clones only and misses some. This sample has more than 13,000 clones, with 60% to 75% found just once. This receptor was taken from a male donor with primary mediastinal lymphoma. The material sequenced was PBMCs, taken in a trial of ipilimumab plus nivolumab as post-transplant consolidation.

CDR3: CASSFRTIWSTDTQYF. CDR3 DNA sequence: TGTGCCAGCAGTTTCAGGACTATTTGGAGCACAGATACGCAGTATTTT. The chain carries TRBV28 and TRBJ2-3; tentative D call: TRBD2 (6 bases). Per the germline V gene, CDR1 is MDHEN and CDR2 is SYDVKM. Trimming pared 3 bases from V and 0 bases from J, leaving 13 bases between. The CDR3 loop spans 16 amino acids.